The 26 T cell receptor beta chains reported below all come from one sample, sequenced in a study of blood T cell repertoires in COVID-19. Here immunoSEQ multiplex PCR was the method, and the copy in TCRdb shows in-frame clones only, minus some. The table lists about 97,000 clones, around 90% of them singletons. The sequenced material came from peripheral blood. Receptors originate from a man between 50 and 59 years old with acute or convalescent COVID-19.

The rearrangement joins TRBV5-8 to TRBJ2-3, with TRBD2 matching over 9 bases. With V trimmed by 4 bases and J by 6 bases, 18 bases remained unmatched. The germline CDR1 and CDR2 sequences are SGHTS and YDEGEE. The CDR3 is made up of 18 amino acids. Written as DNA, the CDR3 is TGTGCCAGCAGCAAGGAAGGTGGTAGCGGGGGCCTCCGGGATACGCAGTATTTT. The encoded protein is CASSKEGGSGGLRDTQYF.

V is TRBV7-9 and J is TRBJ1-4; tentatively, D is TRBD1 (5 bases). The CDR3 is 14 amino acids. CDR1 and CDR2 (germline): SEHNR, FQNEAQ (reference sequence). Trimming took 5 bases from V and 4 from J, leaving 11 bases between them. The CDR3 spells CASSPRGGNEKLFF. The CDR3 DNA reads TGTGCCAGCAGCCCCCGCGGGGGTAATGAAAAACTGTTTTTT.

The chain recombines TRBV19 with TRBJ1-4, with TRBD1 matching 8 bases. The CDR3 sequence is 19 residues long. CDR1 and CDR2 (germline): LNHDA, SQIVND (reference sequence). With 3 bases clipped from V and 0 bases from J, the junction kept 12 bases outside the gene matches. For the CDR3, the DNA is TGTGCCAGTAGTATCCGGACAGGGAGCGTAGCTACAACTAATGAAAAACTGTTTTTT. Its translation is CASSIRTGSVATTNEKLFF.

The DNA of the CDR3 is TGTGCCAGCAGTTACTCCGAGCGGGGCCTCACAGATACGCAGTATTTT. This translates into CASSYSERGLTDTQYF. This chain joins TRBV6-5 and TRBJ2-3; 7 positions match TRBD2. Trimming removed 0 bases from V and 2 bases from J; junction bases left unmatched: 5. The CDR3 consists of 16 residues. Germline V gives CDR1 MNHEY, CDR2 SVGAGI.

This chain uses TRBV10-3 with TRBJ2-7, with a tentative D call TRBD2 (6 bases). The CDR3 runs 12 residues. V was clipped by 2 bases and J by 4 bases, with 6 bases between them. Germline lookup yields CDR1 ENHRY and CDR2 SYGVKD. CDR3 DNA sequence: TGTGCCATCAGTGAGGGGGGGTACGAGCAGTACTTC. This codes for CAISEGGYEQYF.

The chain uses TRBV6-5 and TRBJ1-2; 8 bases line up with TRBD1. The CDR3 loop spans 14 amino acids. Germline values: CDR1 MNHEY, CDR2 SVGAGI. V shed 4 bases, J shed 5 bases, and the junction held 6 bases outside the gene matches. The CDR3 sequence: CASSSYRGDYGYTF. The CDR3 bases are TGTGCCAGCAGTTCCTACAGGGGGGATTATGGCTACACCTTC.

The J gene is TRBJ1-6, the V gene TRBV27; D perhaps matches TRBD1 (6 bases). The CDR3 length is 17 residues. V was cut by 6 bases and J by 8 bases, with 23 bases left in between. Per the germline V gene, CDR1 is MNHEY and CDR2 is SMNVEV (reference sequence). CDR3 bases: TGTGCCAGCAGACGTTTAATAACAGGGCCTGGGGATTCACCCCTCCACTTT. It is translated as CASRRLITGPGDSPLHF.

This chain uses TRBV19 with TRBJ1-4; no firm D call. Germline lookup yields CDR1 LNHDA and CDR2 SQIVND (reference sequence). This CDR3 has 15 amino acids. V lost 6 bases to trimming and J lost 8 bases, with 19 bases between them. CDR3: CASRSDLRVEEKLFF. The CDR3 DNA is TGTGCCAGTAGATCGGACCTGAGGGTTGAGGAAAAACTGTTTTTT.

The chain combines TRBV3-1 (or the pseudogene TRBV3-2) with TRBJ2-7; 11 nucleotides align to TRBD2. The V gene's germline CDR1 is LGHDT and CDR2 YNNKEL (reference sequence). The CDR3 has 17 residues. V gave up 5 bases and J gave up 4 bases; unmatched junction bases: 13. Here the CDR3 DNA reads TGTGCCAGCAGCGACCTACTCCCGGGACTAGCGGCTTACGAGCAGTACTTC. It translates to CASSDLLPGLAAYEQYF.

The chain couples TRBV18 to TRBJ1-1; the D gene is possibly TRBD1 (5 bases). Trimming cost V 1 base and J 2 bases, with 11 bases left between them. CDR3 length: 15 residues. Germline V gene data show CDR1 as KGHSH and CDR2 as LQKENI. CDR3 amino acids: CASSPRGDSNTEAFF. For the CDR3, the DNA is TGTGCCAGCTCACCACGGGGGGATTCAAACACTGAAGCTTTCTTT.

The CDR3 DNA is TGTGCCAGCGACAGGGGTGGCCAGCCCCAGCATTTT. Translation gives CASDRGGQPQHF. The chain uses TRBV21-1 and TRBJ1-5; the table gives TRBD1 as D, unverified against the DNA. TRBV21-1 is labeled a pseudogene. The CDR3 covers 12 residues.

The V and J genes are TRBV3-1 (or the pseudogene TRBV3-2) and TRBJ2-1, with a weak D call TRBD2 (6 bases). V lost 0 bases, J lost 6 bases, and 18 bases lay in between. Germline CDR1 reads LGHDT; CDR2 reads YNNKEL (reference sequence). This CDR3 comprises 17 residues. The CDR3, as DNA: TGTGCCAGCAGCCAAGATTTTAGCGGAGGATTCGGCAATGAGCAGTTCTTC. Protein sequence: CASSQDFSGGFGNEQFF.

V and J are TRBV27 and TRBJ1-6; D unresolved. V was pared by 0 bases and J by 6 bases, with 9 bases between. There are 15 residues in the CDR3. Looked up from germline, CDR1 is MNHEY and CDR2 is SMNVEV (reference sequence). The chain's CDR3 is CASSLSSGPNSPLHF. CDR3 bases: TGTGCCAGCAGTTTATCAAGCGGGCCTAATTCACCCCTCCACTTT.

The chain links TRBV19 to TRBJ2-7; 12 nucleotides match TRBD1. CDR3 length: 14 residues. V dropped 5 bases and J dropped 6; count of bases not matched to a gene: 5. Germline V lookup: CDR1 LNHDA, CDR2 SQIVND (reference sequence). CDR3 sequence reads: CASSPGQGAGEQYF. The CDR3 nucleotides are TGTGCCAGTAGTCCGGGACAGGGGGCTGGCGAGCAGTACTTC.

The rearrangement joins TRBV5-5 to TRBJ1-5, with a possible D match to TRBD1 (5 bases). Per germline, CDR1 SGHKS and CDR2 YYEKEE (reference sequence). Trimming took off 0 bases at V and 1 base at J, with 8 bases between the two ends. The CDR3 loop spans 15 amino acids. This CDR3 reads CASSLGQLSNQPQHF. DNA of the CDR3: TGTGCCAGCAGCTTGGGACAGCTGAGCAATCAGCCCCAGCATTTT. Complete variable domain (other parts from reference TRBV5-5 and TRBJ1-5): DAGVTQSPTHLIKTRGQQVTLRCSPISGHKSVSWYQQVLGQGPQFIFQYYEKEERGRGNFPDRFSARQFPNYSSELNVNALLLGDSALYLCASSLGQLSNQPQHFGDGTRLSIL.

CDR3 sequence (DNA): TGTGCCAGCAGCTTGATAGCCGGACTCACGACCTATAATTCACCCCTCCACTTT. This sequence encodes CASSLIAGLTTYNSPLHF. The gene calls are TRBV5-6 and TRBJ1-6; no definite D call. Trimming removed 1 base from V and 2 bases from J, with 16 bases in between. The length of the CDR3 is 18 residues. The germline CDR1 and CDR2 sequences are SGHDT and YYEEEE.

The V and J genes are TRBV19 and TRBJ1-1; tentatively, D is TRBD1 (5 bases). CDR3 length: 15 amino acids. CDR1 LNHDA and CDR2 SQIVND come from the germline V gene (reference sequence). The germline V and J ends were trimmed by 3 bases and 0 bases, with 11 bases remaining between them. CDR3 bases: TGTGCCAGTAGTATTTGGGGCAGAGTGAACACTGAAGCTTTCTTT. It codes for CASSIWGRVNTEAFF.

The chain carries TRBV2 and TRBJ2-1; a possible D gene is TRBD1 (6 bases). Trimming shortened V by 8 bases and J by 14 bases, and 25 bases separated the two germline ends. The CDR3 is 14 residues long. CDR1 and CDR2 from the germline V gene are SNHLY and FYNNEI. The CDR3 loop is CASCLSSLPGEKFF. The CDR3 DNA follows: TGTGCCAGCTGTCTAAGTTCACTACCAGGGGAAAAGTTCTTC.

This chain links TRBV4-1 with TRBJ2-7, with 9 nucleotides matching TRBD1. Germline V gives CDR1 MGHRA, CDR2 YSYEKL. V trimming: 3 bases; J trimming: 2 bases; junction bases outside the gene matches: 5. The CDR3 loop spans 15 amino acids. The CDR3 is CASSQGQGGTYEQYF. DNA of the CDR3: TGCGCCAGCAGCCAGGGACAGGGAGGCACCTACGAGCAGTACTTC.

The CDR3 here is CASSPGDEKLFF. The DNA of the CDR3 is TGTGCCAGCAGCCCCGGGGATGAAAAACTGTTTTTT. This chain connects TRBV7-9 to TRBJ1-4, with D hard to call. The V gene lost 5 bases and the J gene lost 6 bases, with 7 bases spanning the gap. Germline-derived CDR1 and CDR2 are SEHNR and FQNEAQ (reference sequence). This CDR3 contains 12 residues. Drawing the rest from reference TRBV7-9 and TRBJ1-4, the complete variable domain is DTGVSQNPRHKITKRGQNVTFRCDPISEHNRLYWYRQTLGQGPEFLTYFQNEAQLEKSRLLSDRFSAERPKGSFSTLEIQRTEQGDSAMYLCASSPGDEKLFFGSGTQLSVL.

The chain combines TRBV5-8 with TRBJ1-4, with D hard to call. V dropped 4 bases and J dropped 5 bases, with 9 bases sitting between them. This CDR3 has 13 residues. CDR1 and CDR2 (germline): SGHTS, YDEGEE. The CDR3 nucleotides read TGTGCCAGCAGCCCGAGATGGAATGAAAAACTGTTTTTT. Translation gives CASSPRWNEKLFF.

The V and J genes are TRBV13 and TRBJ2-7; D unclear. Looked up from germline, CDR1 is PRHDT and CDR2 is FYEKMQ (reference sequence). The V and J ends lost 1 base and 0 bases respectively, with 10 bases between them. This CDR3 has 15 amino acids. CDR3 bases: TGTGCCAGCAGCTTAGCCCAGGCCACCTCCTACGAGCAGTACTTC. Protein sequence: CASSLAQATSYEQYF.

The genes are TRBV10-3 and TRBJ1-4, with a weak D call TRBD1 (5 bases). Germline CDR1 ENHRY, CDR2 SYGVKD. Deletions cut 4 bases from V and 5 bases from J, with 8 bases between. CDR3 length: 13 residues. The CDR3 DNA reads as TGTGCCATCAGTGTAGACAGAAATGAAAAACTGTTTTTT. Amino acid sequence: CAISVDRNEKLFF.

This chain links TRBV7-8 with TRBJ2-7, with 9 bases fitting TRBD1. The CDR3 is 17 residues long. J was trimmed by 6 bases and V by 3 bases; bases with no gene match: 15. Germline V gene sequence: CDR1 SGHVS, CDR2 FQNEAQ. CDR3 nucleotides: TGTGCCAGCAGCTTGAGCGTAGGAGGGGACAGGGTATCCGAGCAGTACTTC. Amino acids: CASSLSVGGDRVSEQYF. The full variable domain, its missing parts supplied by reference TRBV7-8 and TRBJ2-7, is GAGVSQSPRYKVAKRGQDVALRCDPISGHVSLFWYQQALGQGPEFLTYFQNEAQLDKSGLPSDRFFAERPEGSVSTLKIQRTQQEDSAVYLCASSLSVGGDRVSEQYFGPGTRLTVT.

The chain links TRBV7-9 to TRBJ2-2; TRBD2 is a possible D gene (5 bases). The CDR3 runs 12 residues. The germline V gene has CDR1 SEHNR and CDR2 FQNEAQ (reference sequence). V lost 5 bases to trimming and J lost 7 bases, with 8 bases between them. CDR3 region: CASSVRGGELFF. The CDR3 DNA reads TGTGCCAGCAGCGTCCGGGGCGGGGAGCTGTTTTTT.

The chain combines TRBV5-4 with TRBJ2-2, with D possibly TRBD2 on 6 matching bases. CDR1 is SGHNT and CDR2 is YYREEE in the germline V gene (reference sequence). This CDR3 region has 15 residues. V lost 5 bases, J lost 0 bases, and 11 bases lay in between. The CDR3, as DNA: TGTGCCAGCAGAGGGAGGAACGCGAACACCGGGGAGCTGTTTTTT. Its protein product is CASRGRNANTGELFF.